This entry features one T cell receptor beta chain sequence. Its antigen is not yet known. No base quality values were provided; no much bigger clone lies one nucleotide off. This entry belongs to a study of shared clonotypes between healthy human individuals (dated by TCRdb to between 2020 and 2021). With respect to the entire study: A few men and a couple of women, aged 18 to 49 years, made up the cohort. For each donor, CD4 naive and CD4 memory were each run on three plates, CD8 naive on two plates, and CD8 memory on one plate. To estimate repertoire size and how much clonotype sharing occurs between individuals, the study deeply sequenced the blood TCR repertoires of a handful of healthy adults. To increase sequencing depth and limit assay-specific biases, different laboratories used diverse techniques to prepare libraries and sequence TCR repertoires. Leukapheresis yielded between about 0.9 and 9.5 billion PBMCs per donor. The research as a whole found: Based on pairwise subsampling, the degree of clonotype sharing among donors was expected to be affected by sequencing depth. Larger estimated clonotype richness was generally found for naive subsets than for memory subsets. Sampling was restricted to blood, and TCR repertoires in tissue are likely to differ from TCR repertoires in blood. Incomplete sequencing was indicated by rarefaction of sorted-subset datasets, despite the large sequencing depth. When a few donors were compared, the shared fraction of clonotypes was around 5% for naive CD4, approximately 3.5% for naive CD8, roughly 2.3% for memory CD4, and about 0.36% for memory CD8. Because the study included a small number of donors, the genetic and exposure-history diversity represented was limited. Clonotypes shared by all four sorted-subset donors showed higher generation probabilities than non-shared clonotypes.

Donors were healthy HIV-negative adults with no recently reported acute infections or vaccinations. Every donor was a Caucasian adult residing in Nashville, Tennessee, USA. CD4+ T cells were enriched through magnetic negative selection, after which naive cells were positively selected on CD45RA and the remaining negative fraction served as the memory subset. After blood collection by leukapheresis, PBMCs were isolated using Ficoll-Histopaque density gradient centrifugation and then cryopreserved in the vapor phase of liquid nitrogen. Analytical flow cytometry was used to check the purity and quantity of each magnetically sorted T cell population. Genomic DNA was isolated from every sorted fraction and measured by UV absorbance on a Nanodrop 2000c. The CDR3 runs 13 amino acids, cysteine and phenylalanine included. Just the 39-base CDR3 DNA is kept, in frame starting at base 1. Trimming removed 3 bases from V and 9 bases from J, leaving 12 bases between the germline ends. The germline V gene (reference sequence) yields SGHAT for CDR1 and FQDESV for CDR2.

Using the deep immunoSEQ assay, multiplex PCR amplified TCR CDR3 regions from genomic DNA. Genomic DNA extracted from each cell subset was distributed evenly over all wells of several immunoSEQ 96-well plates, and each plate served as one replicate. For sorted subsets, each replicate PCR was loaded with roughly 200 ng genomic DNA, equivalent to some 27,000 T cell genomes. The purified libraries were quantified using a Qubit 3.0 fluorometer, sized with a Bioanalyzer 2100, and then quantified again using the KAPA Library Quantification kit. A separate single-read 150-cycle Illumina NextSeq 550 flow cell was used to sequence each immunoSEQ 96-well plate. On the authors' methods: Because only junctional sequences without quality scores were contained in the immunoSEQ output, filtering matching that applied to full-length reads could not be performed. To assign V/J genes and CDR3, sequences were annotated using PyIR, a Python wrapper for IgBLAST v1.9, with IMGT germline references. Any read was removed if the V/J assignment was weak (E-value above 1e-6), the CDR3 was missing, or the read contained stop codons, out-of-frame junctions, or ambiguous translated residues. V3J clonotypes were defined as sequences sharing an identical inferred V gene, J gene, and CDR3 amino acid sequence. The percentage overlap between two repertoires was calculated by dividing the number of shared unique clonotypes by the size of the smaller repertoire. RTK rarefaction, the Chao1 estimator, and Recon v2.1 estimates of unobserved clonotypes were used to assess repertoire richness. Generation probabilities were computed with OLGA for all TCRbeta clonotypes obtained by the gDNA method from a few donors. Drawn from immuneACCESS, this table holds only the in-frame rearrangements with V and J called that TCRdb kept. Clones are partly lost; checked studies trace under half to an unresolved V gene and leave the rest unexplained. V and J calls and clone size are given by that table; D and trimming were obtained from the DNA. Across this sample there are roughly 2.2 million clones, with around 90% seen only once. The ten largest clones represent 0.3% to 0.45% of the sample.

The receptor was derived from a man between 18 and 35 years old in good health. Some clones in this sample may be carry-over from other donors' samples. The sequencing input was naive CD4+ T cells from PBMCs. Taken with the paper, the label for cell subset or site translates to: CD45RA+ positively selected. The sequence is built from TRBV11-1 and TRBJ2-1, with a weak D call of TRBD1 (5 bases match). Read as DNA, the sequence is TGTGCCAGCAGCTTCAGCCTTAGGGGTGAGCAGTTCTTC. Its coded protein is CASSFSLRGEQFF.